Presented here are 24 T cell receptor beta chains from one specimen sequenced in a study of identical twins. Each CDR3 protein gets one entry after TCRdb re-called the 5' RACE reads with MiXCR. This table has roughly 540,000 distinct CDR3 sequences, around 20% appearing once. The data were also submitted as part of a second study, on T cells expressing NK-cell markers.

Material: CD4+ T cells sorted from blood. The receptors shown here come from a woman in her late teens or twenties in good health.

The chain links TRBV15 to TRBJ1-5; TRBD1 aligns across 9 bases. This CDR3 is built from 13 residues. V shed 11 bases and J 3 bases; nucleotides not matched to a gene: 5. In germline, CDR1 is LNHNV, CDR2 YYDKDF (reference sequence). The DNA of the CDR3 is TGTGCCGCCGGGACAGGGAACAATCAGCCCCAGCATTTT. Translating gives CAAGTGNNQPQHF.

This chain links TRBV12-3 or TRBV12-4 with TRBJ1-2; D is perhaps TRBD1 (5 bases). The CDR3 consists of 15 residues. The V end lost 6 bases, the J end lost 4 bases, and 18 bases lay between the germline ends. The CDR3 DNA follows: TGTGCCAGCAGCCCCCAGGGTGGGGTAGGCTATGGCTACACCTTC. Translating gives CASSPQGGVGYGYTF.

The sample holds many counts of this clonotype. The gene calls are TRBV9 and TRBJ2-5, with D perhaps given as TRBD1 or TRBD2 (5 bases each). Trimming cost V 3 bases and J 3 bases, with 12 bases left between them. Germline CDR1 and CDR2: SGDLS and YYNGEE. The CDR3 contains 14 residues. CDR3 sequence (DNA): TGTGCCAGCAGCGCCCCCGGGGCAGAAGAGACCCAGTACTTC. It is translated as CASSAPGAEETQYF. The whole variable domain, remainder taken from reference TRBV9 and TRBJ2-5, is DSGVTQTPKHLITATGQRVTLRCSPRSGDLSVYWYQQSLDQGLQFLIQYYNGEERAKGNILERFSAQQFPDLHSELNLSSLELGDSALYFCASSAPGAEETQYFGPGTRLLVL.

Worth noting for this clonotype: A much larger clonotype is one base distant, so this may be a read error. The chain combines TRBV7-2 with TRBJ2-7; TRBD2 agrees at 13 bases. This CDR3 region has 15 residues. With 2 bases clipped from V and 12 bases from J, the junction kept 10 bases outside the gene matches. Germline V lookup: CDR1 SGHTA, CDR2 FQGNSA. CDR3 protein: CASSLRRGLAGDGYF. In DNA form, the CDR3 reads TGTGCCAGCAGCTTAAGACGAGGACTAGCGGGAGATGGGTACTTC.

This clonotype was recorded a few times. The gene calls are TRBV6-5 and TRBJ2-1; 8 bases line up with TRBD2. The CDR3 is made up of 11 amino acids. The germline gives CDR1 MNHEY, CDR2 SVGAGI. The junction had 4 bases not matched to a gene; V was cut back by 3 bases and J by 15 bases. The DNA for the CDR3 is TGTGCCAGCAGTTATGCGGGGGGAGCGTTCTTC. This sequence encodes CASSYAGGAFF.

V is TRBV30 and J is TRBJ2-1; TRBD2 matches 7 bases. Germline CDR1 and CDR2: GTSNPN and SVGIG (reference sequence). The V gene end was trimmed by 0 bases and the J gene end by 0 bases; junction bases not matched to a gene: 2. This CDR3 spans 15 amino acids. CDR3 amino acids: CAWSVGGSSYNEQFF. The CDR3 DNA reads as TGTGCCTGGAGTGTCGGCGGGAGCTCCTACAATGAGCAGTTCTTC.

This clonotype appeared a few times. This chain joins TRBV7-2 and TRBJ2-7; D is unresolved. From germline, CDR1 is SGHTA and CDR2 FQGNSA. This CDR3 has 13 amino acids. V was cut by 5 bases and J by 1 base, with 9 bases left in between. The chain's CDR3 is CASSAVPSYEQYF. CDR3 sequence (DNA): TGTGCCAGCAGCGCCGTCCCTTCCTACGAGCAGTACTTC.

This clonotype occurred a few times. V usage is TRBV12-3 or TRBV12-4 and J usage is TRBJ1-1; 7 bases align to TRBD1. J was trimmed by 7 bases and V by 4 bases; bases with no gene match: 6. The CDR3 contains 13 residues. The CDR3 nucleotides read TGTGCCAGCAGTTCCGGGACAGTCTATGAAGCTTTCTTT. Amino acid sequence: CASSSGTVYEAFF.

The CDR3 sequence: CSVRTAGKNIQYF. CDR3 in DNA: TGCAGCGTTAGGACGGCTGGCAAAAACATTCAGTACTTC. The V and J genes are TRBV29-1 and TRBJ2-4; no definite D call. V shed 5 bases and J shed 3 bases, with 11 bases lying between them. Germline assignment: CDR1 SQVTM and CDR2 ANQGSEA. This CDR3 contains 13 residues.

The chain links TRBV3-1 to TRBJ1-5; D unclear. The CDR3 sequence is 14 residues long. V lost 3 bases to trimming and J lost 5 bases, with 11 bases between them. CDR1 LGHDT and CDR2 YNNKEL come from the germline V gene (reference sequence). CDR3 DNA: TGTGCCAGCAGCCAGGGTTGGAAGGATCAGCCCCAGCATTTT. This translates into CASSQGWKDQPQHF.

This clonotype was picked up many times. The V gene is TRBV5-1, the J gene TRBJ1-2; no clear D. CDR1 and CDR2 from the germline V gene are SGHRS and YFSETQ. V was cut by 0 bases and J by 4 bases, with 10 bases left in between. This CDR3 is 14 amino acids long. The CDR3 spells CASSLEEGSYGYTF. In nucleotides, the CDR3 is TGCGCCAGCAGCTTGGAGGAGGGTAGCTATGGCTACACCTTC.

This clonotype was observed a handful of times. The chain uses TRBV18 and TRBJ2-1; D is undetermined. Germline V lookup: CDR1 KGHSH, CDR2 LQKENI. This CDR3 is 14 amino acids long. V was clipped by 8 bases and J by 0 bases, with 11 bases between them. The CDR3 loop reads CASGKVISYNEQFF. DNA of the CDR3: TGTGCCAGCGGGAAGGTCATCTCCTACAATGAGCAGTTCTTC.

There are a few counts of this clonotype. The chain couples TRBV9 to TRBJ2-7; TRBD2 matches at 7 bases. CDR1 and CDR2 from the germline V gene are SGDLS and YYNGEE. The V segment lost 0 bases and the J segment 6 bases; nucleotides outside the gene matches: 9. This CDR3 comprises 15 residues. CDR3 in amino acids: CASSVDGGTSVEQYF. DNA for the CDR3: TGTGCCAGCAGCGTAGACGGGGGGACCAGCGTCGAGCAGTACTTC.

The chain employs TRBV7-2 and TRBJ2-1, with D uncertain. Germline V CDR1 and CDR2: SGHTA, FQGNSA. The CDR3 has 16 residues. V lost 4 bases to trimming and J lost 9 bases, with 22 bases between them. DNA for the CDR3: TGTGCCAGCAGCTCCCCCCCCCTGGAAGCTGCGCGTGAGCAGTTCTTC. Protein: CASSSPPLEAAREQFF.

The chain carries TRBV20-1 and TRBJ1-2; D perhaps matches TRBD1 (5 bases). V dropped 3 bases and J dropped 0 bases, with 8 bases sitting between them. Looked up from germline, CDR1 is DFQATT and CDR2 is SNEGSKA (reference sequence). CDR3 length: 13 amino acids. This chain's CDR3 is CSASGTANYGYTF. CDR3 DNA sequence: TGCAGTGCTAGTGGGACGGCTAACTATGGCTACACCTTC.

This chain joins TRBV7-2 and TRBJ1-1; no clear D gene. Germline V gene sequence: CDR1 SGHTA, CDR2 FQGNSA. V lost 3 bases and J lost 0, with 11 bases in between. This CDR3 is built from 15 residues. DNA for the CDR3: TGTGCCAGCAGCTTGGGTCCTTTCATGAACACTGAAGCTTTCTTT. Translation gives CASSLGPFMNTEAFF.

The chain has TRBV6-5 and TRBJ2-5; perhaps D is TRBD1 or TRBD2 (5 bases each). Germline values: CDR1 MNHEY, CDR2 SVGAGI. The CDR3 runs to 16 residues. Trimming removed 0 bases at V and 4 bases at J, with 15 bases between. The CDR3 protein is CASSYSPPGSGETQYF. In DNA form, the CDR3 reads TGTGCCAGCAGTTACTCACCCCCAGGGAGTGGAGAGACCCAGTACTTC.

J is TRBJ1-3 and V is TRBV20-1; TRBD1 aligns across 9 bases. The J segment lost 0 bases and the V segment lost 3 bases, leaving 15 bases of the junction unmatched. Germline CDR1 is DFQATT and CDR2 is SNEGSKA (reference sequence). This CDR3 contains 19 residues. The CDR3 DNA sequence: TGCAGTGCTAGCCCCTTCCCCCGAACAGGGGGCTACTCTGGAAACACCATATATTTT. Its protein product is CSASPFPRTGGYSGNTIYF.

The J gene is TRBJ2-2, the V gene TRBV20-1, with TRBD2 matching over 10 bases. The CDR3 is 15 amino acids. V was pared by 2 bases and J by 7 bases, with 7 bases of the junction left unmatched. Germline V lookup: CDR1 DFQATT, CDR2 SNEGSKA (reference sequence). This CDR3 reads CSARSTEREGGELFF. In nucleotides, the CDR3 is TGCAGTGCTAGATCTACGGAGCGGGAGGGCGGGGAGCTGTTTTTT.

This clonotype was counted many times. The chain combines TRBV6-5 with TRBJ2-1, with D possibly being TRBD2 (5 bases). Per the germline V gene, CDR1 is MNHEY and CDR2 is SVGAGI. The CDR3 runs 14 residues. V was pared by 10 bases and J by 5 bases, with 18 bases between. The CDR3 is CANPGVGVNNEQFF. The CDR3 DNA reads TGTGCCAACCCCGGGGTGGGAGTGAACAATGAGCAGTTCTTC.

This clonotype was counted a few times. The chain carries TRBV5-1 and TRBJ2-1, with D possibly TRBD1 on 6 matching bases. This CDR3 is built from 13 residues. Germline values: CDR1 SGHRS, CDR2 YFSETQ. Trimming took 4 bases from V and 7 from J, leaving 12 bases between them. In DNA, the CDR3 is TGCGCCAGCAGCCATGGGGGCCGGAATGAGCAGTTCTTC. Translation: CASSHGGRNEQFF.

The sample holds a few counts of this clonotype. The rearrangement uses TRBV11-3 and TRBJ2-7; D gene ambiguous. The germline V gene encodes CDR1 SGHNT and CDR2 YENEEA. Trimming left V 2 bases short and J 6 bases short, with 17 bases between. The CDR3 extends over 15 amino acids. Written as DNA, the CDR3 is TGTGCCAGCAGCTTAAATCCCACACCTTCGACCGAGCAGTACTTC. It translates to CASSLNPTPSTEQYF.

The chain combines TRBV7-2 with TRBJ2-7; TRBD1 agrees at 10 bases. Trimming at V came to 7 bases and at J to 9 bases, leaving 9 bases not matched to a gene. Per germline, CDR1 SGHTA and CDR2 FQGNSA. CDR3 length: 13 amino acids. CDR3 in amino acids: CASIERTGGGQYF. CDR3 nucleotides: TGTGCCAGCATCGAAAGGACAGGGGGAGGGCAGTACTTC.

This clonotype was detected only a few times. The chain has TRBV20-1 and TRBJ2-3; weak D call: TRBD2 (6 bases). CDR1 and CDR2 (germline): DFQATT, SNEGSKA (reference sequence). V was cut by 1 base and J by 2 bases, with 13 bases left in between. This CDR3 has 15 residues. The CDR3 sequence: CSARGSRGSTDTQYF. The CDR3 nucleotides read TGCAGTGCTAGAGGTTCCCGGGGGTCCACAGATACGCAGTATTTT.